A selection of T cell receptor beta chains follows, all from one sample in a study of T cell responses to AZD1222 COVID-19 vaccine. Libraries were prepared by immunoSEQ multiplex PCR; TCRdb keeps only in-frame clonotypes and omits some of them. The sample has more than 85,000 clones, around 93% seen once. The material was peripheral blood, obtained on day 0 of AZD1222 vaccination. These receptors originate from an adult in good health. CDR3s include the opening cysteine and the closing phenylalanine or tryptophan. Each record gives: clone size, J gene, V gene, D gene, CDR3 DNA, CDR3 protein. The D gene is left open where the match is weak. Only some rows state a clone size, as once, few, many or a class for expanded clones.

size: NA; J: TRBJ2-1; V: TRBV24-1; D: NA; DNA: TGTGCCACCAGTGATTTGCCGGGACAAGGCAACAATGAGCAGTTCTTC; CDR3: CATSDLPGQGNNEQFF
size: NA; J: TRBJ2-1; V: TRBV20-1; D: NA; DNA: TGCAGTGCTAGCCAGGGAAAGGAGCAGTTCTTC; CDR3: CSASQGKEQFF
size: NA; J: TRBJ2-5; V: TRBV9; D: NA; DNA: TGTGCCAGCAGCGTAGGCTCCTGGGGCGAGACCCAGTACTTC; CDR3: CASSVGSWGETQYF
size: NA; J: TRBJ1-1; V: TRBV7-9; D: NA; DNA: TGTGCCAGCAGCTTAGGGGCGGGACGGCCGAACACTGAAGCTTTCTTT; CDR3: CASSLGAGRPNTEAFF
size: NA; J: TRBJ1-1; V: TRBV7-3; D: NA; DNA: TGTGCCAGCAGCTTAGGCACGCTGGACACTGAAGCTTTCTTT; CDR3: CASSLGTLDTEAFF
size: NA; J: TRBJ2-3; V: TRBV5-4; D: NA; DNA: TGTGCCAGCAGTTCGGACAGTTCAGATACGCAGTATTTT; CDR3: CASSSDSSDTQYF
size: NA; J: TRBJ2-1; V: TRBV2; D: NA; DNA: TGTGCCAGCAGGCCCAGGTTCGGGCAGTTCTTC; CDR3: CASRPRFGQFF
size: NA; J: TRBJ2-3; V: TRBV12-3/TRBV12-4; D: NA; DNA: TGTGCCAGCAGTAGCACAGATACGCAGTATTTT; CDR3: CASSSTDTQYF
size: NA; J: TRBJ1-4; V: TRBV5-4; D: NA; DNA: TGTGCCAGCAGCTTGTTGAATGAAAAACTGTTTTTT; CDR3: CASSLLNEKLFF
size: NA; J: TRBJ1-1; V: TRBV7-2; D: TRBD1; DNA: TGTGCCAGCAGCCGGCGTGGGACAGGCGCTGAAGCTTTCTTT; CDR3: CASSRRGTGAEAFF
size: NA; J: TRBJ2-7; V: TRBV4-2; D: TRBD1; DNA: TGTGCCAGCAGCCAAGAAACCGGGACAGGGCTACCCTACGAGCAGTACTTC; CDR3: CASSQETGTGLPYEQYF
size: few; J: TRBJ2-7; V: TRBV28; D: NA; DNA: TGTGCCAGCAGTAGTCAGGGGAACCCCTACGAGCAGTACTTC; CDR3: CASSSQGNPYEQYF
size: NA; J: TRBJ1-5; V: TRBV28; D: TRBD1; DNA: TGTGCCAGCAGTGTAGGACAGGGCCCTAGCAATCAGCCCCAGCATTTT; CDR3: CASSVGQGPSNQPQHF
size: NA; J: TRBJ2-7; V: TRBV7-2; D: TRBD2; DNA: TGTGCCAGCAGCTCACTAGCGGGAGGAGTGGGAGAGCAGTACTTC; CDR3: CASSSLAGGVGEQYF
size: once; J: TRBJ1-2; V: TRBV11-1; D: NA; DNA: TGTGCCAGCAGCTTACCCTGGGGAGGAGGCCAGGTGTATTTC; CDR3: CASSLPWGGGQVYF
size: NA; J: TRBJ1-3; V: TRBV14; D: NA; DNA: TGTGCCAGCAGCTCCTACTCTGGAAACACCATATATTTT; CDR3: CASSSYSGNTIYF
size: NA; J: TRBJ1-1; V: TRBV29-1; D: NA; DNA: TGCAGCGTTGGGGTAGGGACTGAAGCTTTCTTT; CDR3: CSVGVGTEAFF
size: few; J: TRBJ1-5; V: TRBV6-4; D: NA; DNA: TGTGCCAGCAGTGAACAGGATGGATTAAATCAGCCCCAGCATTTT; CDR3: CASSEQDGLNQPQHF
size: NA; J: TRBJ1-1; V: TRBV19; D: NA; DNA: TGTGCCACCCTCAATTGGGCAACCGTGAACACTGAAGCTTTCTTT; CDR3: CATLNWATVNTEAFF
size: NA; J: TRBJ1-3; V: TRBV7-3; D: TRBD1; DNA: TGTGCCAGCAGCTTGATAAGATACAGGGGGCGGACGGAGGGAAACACCATATATTTT; CDR3: CASSLIRYRGRTEGNTIYF
size: NA; J: TRBJ2-1; V: TRBV5-4; D: NA; DNA: TGTGCCAGCAGCTTGGGAGCGGCGCTCTACAATGAGCAGTTCTTC; CDR3: CASSLGAALYNEQFF
size: NA; J: TRBJ2-7; V: TRBV14; D: NA; DNA: TGTGCCAGCAGCCAAGATACAACTGCCACACACGAGCAGTACTTC; CDR3: CASSQDTTATHEQYF
size: NA; J: TRBJ1-1; V: TRBV2; D: NA; DNA: TGTGCCAGCAGTGATCAGGGACGGACTGAAGCTTTCTTT; CDR3: CASSDQGRTEAFF
size: NA; J: TRBJ1-2; V: TRBV2; D: NA; DNA: TGTGCCAGCAGGGCTTCCTATGGCTACACCTTC; CDR3: CASRASYGYTF
size: few; J: TRBJ2-5; V: TRBV6-5; D: NA; DNA: TGTGCCAGCAGTTCTCGGCGGGGTACAAGGGAGACCCAGTACTTC; CDR3: CASSSRRGTRETQYF
size: NA; J: TRBJ1-2; V: TRBV7-9; D: TRBD1; DNA: TGTGCCAGCAGCTTGGGAACGGGACAGGGGAACTATGGCTACACCTTC; CDR3: CASSLGTGQGNYGYTF
size: NA; J: TRBJ1-1; V: TRBV6-5; D: NA; DNA: TGTGCCAGCAGCGCCCTAGGGGTCGGGAACACTGAAGCTTTCTTT; CDR3: CASSALGVGNTEAFF
size: NA; J: TRBJ2-5; V: TRBV5-1; D: NA; DNA: TGCGCCAGCAGCTCTGGATTGCAAGGGACCCAGTACTTC; CDR3: CASSSGLQGTQYF
size: NA; J: TRBJ2-7; V: TRBV28; D: NA; DNA: TGTGCCAGCACTGTCCCCTCAGGGTACGAGCAGTACTTC; CDR3: CASTVPSGYEQYF
size: NA; J: TRBJ2-7; V: TRBV28; D: NA; DNA: TGTGCCAGCAGGGGGGGTGGGAGCTCCTACGAGCAGTACTTC; CDR3: CASRGGGSSYEQYF
size: NA; J: TRBJ2-2; V: TRBV9; D: NA; DNA: TGTGCCAGCAGCGCCCCCACAGGGGGGGCGAACACCGGGGAGCTGTTTTTT; CDR3: CASSAPTGGANTGELFF
size: NA; J: TRBJ1-2; V: TRBV6-5; D: NA; DNA: TGTGCCAGCAGTTACTCCCCGAGGGGAGCGGGGCATGGCTACACCTTC; CDR3: CASSYSPRGAGHGYTF
size: NA; J: TRBJ1-1; V: TRBV9; D: NA; DNA: TGTGCCAGCAGCGTAGGTAGTAGGACACCCTTTCGCACTGAAGCTTTCTTT; CDR3: CASSVGSRTPFRTEAFF
size: NA; J: TRBJ2-7; V: TRBV29-1; D: TRBD2; DNA: TGCAGCGTTAGACTAGCGGGGGGGCCGTCCTACGAGCAGTACTTC; CDR3: CSVRLAGGPSYEQYF
size: NA; J: TRBJ2-7; V: TRBV5-1; D: NA; DNA: TGCGCCAGCAGCAAGGACTACCCCTACTACGAGCAGTACTTC; CDR3: CASSKDYPYYEQYF
size: NA; J: TRBJ1-5; V: TRBV6-5; D: NA; DNA: TGTGCCAGCAGTTGGGGCCCTAGCAATCAGCCCCAGCATTTT; CDR3: CASSWGPSNQPQHF
size: NA; J: TRBJ1-1; V: TRBV29-1; D: NA; DNA: TGCAGCGTAGCCCGACAGTCGAACACTGAAGCTTTCTTT; CDR3: CSVARQSNTEAFF
size: NA; J: TRBJ2-2; V: TRBV25-1; D: NA; DNA: TGTGCCAGCAGCCGAGGGGGATCGAACGGGGAGCTGTTTTTT; CDR3: CASSRGGSNGELFF